These T cell receptor beta chains were read from a single sample in a study of T cell responses to AZD1222 COVID-19 vaccine. Sequencing was performed with immunoSEQ multiplex PCR; in TCRdb, only in-frame clones are kept and a portion is missing. The data hold about 110,000 clones, with around 95% observed a single time. This specimen was peripheral blood, taken on day 0 of AZD1222 vaccination. These receptors all stem from an adult in good health. CDR3s include the opening cysteine and the closing phenylalanine or tryptophan. The order of the fields is D gene, V gene, clone size, J gene, CDR3 protein, CDR3 DNA. A D gene is named only where the DNA matches it firmly. The size entry is marked missing in some rows and otherwise reads once, few, many or a size class.

d_call: NA
v_call: TRBV4-2
clone_size: NA
j_call: TRBJ1-2
cdr3_aa: CASSQVLGGSYTF
cdr3_nt: TGTGCCAGCAGCCAAGTATTAGGGGGGAGCTACACCTTC

d_call: NA
v_call: TRBV30
clone_size: NA
j_call: TRBJ2-4
cdr3_aa: CACGREGNIQYF
cdr3_nt: TGTGCCTGTGGTCGAGAGGGGAACATTCAGTACTTC

d_call: NA
v_call: TRBV7-9
clone_size: once
j_call: TRBJ1-1
cdr3_aa: CASSLEGLNTEAFF
cdr3_nt: TGTGCCAGCAGCTTAGAGGGATTGAACACTGAAGCTTTCTTT

d_call: TRBD2
v_call: TRBV5-1
clone_size: NA
j_call: TRBJ2-3
cdr3_aa: CASSPSGTPDGSTDTQYF
cdr3_nt: TGCGCCAGCAGCCCTAGCGGGACCCCAGATGGAAGCACAGATACGCAGTATTTT

d_call: TRBD2
v_call: TRBV5-1
clone_size: NA
j_call: TRBJ2-1
cdr3_aa: CASSFLASGSNEQFF
cdr3_nt: TGCGCCAGCAGCTTCTTGGCTAGCGGGAGTAATGAGCAGTTCTTC

d_call: NA
v_call: TRBV6-5
clone_size: NA
j_call: TRBJ2-7
cdr3_aa: CASMGLYEQYF
cdr3_nt: TGTGCCAGCATGGGTCTGTACGAGCAGTACTTC

d_call: NA
v_call: TRBV4-3
clone_size: NA
j_call: TRBJ1-1
cdr3_aa: CASSQDRMGESTEAFF
cdr3_nt: TGCGCCAGCAGCCAAGATCGAATGGGTGAGAGCACTGAAGCTTTCTTT

d_call: NA
v_call: TRBV6-5
clone_size: once
j_call: TRBJ2-7
cdr3_aa: CASSYKGFSSYEQYF
cdr3_nt: TGTGCCAGCAGTTATAAGGGATTCAGCTCCTACGAGCAGTACTTC

d_call: NA
v_call: TRBV11-2
clone_size: NA
j_call: TRBJ1-5
cdr3_aa: CASSLDAHFAGGYQPQHF
cdr3_nt: TGTGCCAGCAGCTTAGATGCCCACTTTGCCGGGGGCTATCAGCCCCAGCATTTT

d_call: NA
v_call: TRBV5-6
clone_size: NA
j_call: TRBJ2-3
cdr3_aa: CASSSYRPLTDTQYF
cdr3_nt: TGTGCCAGCAGCTCCTACCGTCCTCTCACAGATACGCAGTATTTT

d_call: NA
v_call: TRBV4-1
clone_size: NA
j_call: TRBJ1-6
cdr3_aa: CASSQIPTAAYNSPLHF
cdr3_nt: TGCGCCAGCAGCCAAATCCCGACAGCGGCCTATAATTCACCCCTCCACTTT

d_call: TRBD1
v_call: TRBV5-1
clone_size: NA
j_call: TRBJ1-1
cdr3_aa: CASSLNPTLNRGGLSTEAFF
cdr3_nt: TGCGCCAGCAGCTTGAACCCCACCCTAAACAGGGGCGGTTTGAGCACTGAAGCTTTCTTT

d_call: NA
v_call: TRBV15
clone_size: once
j_call: TRBJ2-7
cdr3_aa: CATSRGLGIYEQYF
cdr3_nt: TGTGCCACCAGCAGAGGACTCGGAATCTACGAGCAGTACTTC

d_call: NA
v_call: TRBV11-3
clone_size: few
j_call: TRBJ2-3
cdr3_aa: CASSSQGGIGADTQYF
cdr3_nt: TGTGCCAGCAGCTCACAAGGGGGGATAGGGGCAGATACGCAGTATTTT

d_call: NA
v_call: TRBV5-6
clone_size: NA
j_call: TRBJ1-6
cdr3_aa: CASSRDVNSPLHF
cdr3_nt: TGTGCCAGCAGCCGGGACGTTAATTCACCCCTCCACTTT

d_call: NA
v_call: TRBV27
clone_size: few
j_call: TRBJ1-1
cdr3_aa: CASSLYGGSNTEAFF
cdr3_nt: TGTGCCAGCAGTTTATATGGGGGCTCTAACACTGAAGCTTTCTTT

d_call: NA
v_call: TRBV18
clone_size: NA
j_call: TRBJ1-4
cdr3_aa: CASSPRAVNEKLFF
cdr3_nt: TGTGCCAGCTCACCACGCGCAGTTAATGAAAAACTGTTTTTT

d_call: NA
v_call: TRBV5-6
clone_size: NA
j_call: TRBJ1-1
cdr3_aa: CASSLPGGLLNTEAFF
cdr3_nt: TGTGCCAGCAGCTTGCCGGGGGGACTCCTGAACACTGAAGCTTTCTTT

d_call: TRBD1
v_call: TRBV3-1/TRBV3-2
clone_size: once
j_call: TRBJ1-1
cdr3_aa: CASSPRTGGGEAFF
cdr3_nt: TGTGCCAGCAGCCCCCGGACAGGGGGCGGTGAAGCTTTCTTT

d_call: TRBD1
v_call: TRBV9
clone_size: NA
j_call: TRBJ1-6
cdr3_aa: CASSVSGGHNSPLHF
cdr3_nt: TGTGCCAGCAGCGTATCAGGGGGCCATAATTCACCCCTCCACTTT

d_call: TRBD1
v_call: TRBV9
clone_size: NA
j_call: TRBJ2-2
cdr3_aa: CASSAMGQGMTGELFF
cdr3_nt: TGTGCCAGCAGCGCCATGGGACAGGGGATGACCGGGGAGCTGTTTTTT

d_call: NA
v_call: TRBV28
clone_size: NA
j_call: TRBJ1-3
cdr3_aa: CASSWGRVAGKNTIYF
cdr3_nt: TGTGCCAGCAGTTGGGGGAGAGTGGCAGGAAAAAACACCATATATTTT

d_call: NA
v_call: TRBV19
clone_size: NA
j_call: TRBJ1-3
cdr3_aa: CASSTNRDSGNTIYF
cdr3_nt: TGTGCCAGTAGTACCAACAGGGACTCTGGAAACACCATATATTTT

d_call: TRBD1
v_call: TRBV27
clone_size: NA
j_call: TRBJ1-2
cdr3_aa: CASSLTGQGAYGYTF
cdr3_nt: TGTGCCAGCAGTTTAACGGGCCAGGGGGCGTATGGCTACACCTTC

d_call: TRBD1
v_call: TRBV28
clone_size: NA
j_call: TRBJ1-3
cdr3_aa: CAIQGGAGNTIYF
cdr3_nt: TGTGCCATCCAGGGGGGCGCTGGAAACACCATATATTTT

d_call: TRBD2
v_call: TRBV28
clone_size: once
j_call: TRBJ2-7
cdr3_aa: CATGGNYEQYF
cdr3_nt: TGTGCCACGGGGGGGAACTACGAGCAGTACTTC

d_call: NA
v_call: TRBV3-1/TRBV3-2
clone_size: NA
j_call: TRBJ1-3
cdr3_aa: CASSQGGPGNTIYF
cdr3_nt: TGTGCCAGCAGCCAGGGGGGCCCTGGAAACACCATATATTTT

d_call: NA
v_call: TRBV9
clone_size: NA
j_call: TRBJ2-7
cdr3_aa: CASSQGRVGEQYF
cdr3_nt: TGTGCCAGCAGCCAGGGGAGGGTAGGCGAGCAGTACTTC

d_call: TRBD2
v_call: TRBV9
clone_size: NA
j_call: TRBJ2-6
cdr3_aa: CASSEAGGLLSGANVLTF
cdr3_nt: TGTGCCAGCAGCGAAGCGGGGGGCCTCCTCTCTGGGGCCAACGTCCTGACTTTC

d_call: TRBD1
v_call: TRBV27
clone_size: NA
j_call: TRBJ1-5
cdr3_aa: CASKTGQGLNQPQHF
cdr3_nt: TGTGCCAGCAAGACAGGACAGGGGCTGAATCAGCCCCAGCATTTT

d_call: TRBD1
v_call: TRBV9
clone_size: NA
j_call: TRBJ2-7
cdr3_aa: CASSVSTGTDSYEQYF
cdr3_nt: TGTGCCAGCAGCGTGTCCACCGGGACAGATTCCTACGAGCAGTACTTC

d_call: NA
v_call: TRBV19
clone_size: NA
j_call: TRBJ2-2
cdr3_aa: CATRGDGTGELFF
cdr3_nt: TGTGCCACCAGGGGGGATGGAACCGGGGAGCTGTTTTTT

d_call: NA
v_call: TRBV9
clone_size: few
j_call: TRBJ2-1
cdr3_aa: CASSVGDSGQPSYNEQFF
cdr3_nt: TGTGCCAGCAGCGTAGGAGATTCGGGCCAGCCAAGTTACAATGAGCAGTTCTTC

d_call: NA
v_call: TRBV7-9
clone_size: once
j_call: TRBJ2-2
cdr3_aa: CASSLSLANTGELFF
cdr3_nt: TGTGCCAGCAGCTTATCTCTAGCGAACACCGGGGAGCTGTTTTTT

d_call: NA
v_call: TRBV5-4
clone_size: NA
j_call: TRBJ1-1
cdr3_aa: CASSLFGIWTEAFF
cdr3_nt: TGTGCCAGCAGCTTGTTCGGGATTTGGACTGAAGCTTTCTTT

d_call: TRBD1
v_call: TRBV29-1
clone_size: NA
j_call: TRBJ1-1
cdr3_aa: CSVKTGQVEAFF
cdr3_nt: TGCAGCGTTAAGACAGGGCAGGTTGAAGCTTTCTTT

d_call: TRBD1
v_call: TRBV25-1
clone_size: NA
j_call: TRBJ2-7
cdr3_aa: CASSDRQGSSYEQYF
cdr3_nt: TGTGCCAGCAGTGATCGACAGGGGTCGAGCTACGAGCAGTACTTC

d_call: NA
v_call: TRBV4-1
clone_size: NA
j_call: TRBJ1-2
cdr3_aa: CASSQNPTGYGGYTF
cdr3_nt: TGCGCCAGCAGCCAAAATCCAACAGGGTACGGTGGCTACACCTTC

d_call: NA
v_call: TRBV10-2
clone_size: NA
j_call: TRBJ1-5
cdr3_aa: CASNGRSNQPQHF
cdr3_nt: TGCGCCAGCAACGGACGTAGCAATCAGCCCCAGCATTTT

d_call: NA
v_call: TRBV30
clone_size: NA
j_call: TRBJ1-6
cdr3_aa: CAWGARIDSPLHF
cdr3_nt: TGTGCCTGGGGTGCAAGAATCGATTCACCCCTCCACTTT

d_call: TRBD1
v_call: TRBV30
clone_size: NA
j_call: TRBJ1-2
cdr3_aa: CAEGRQGAGGYTF
cdr3_nt: TGTGCCGAAGGAAGACAGGGGGCAGGTGGCTACACCTTC

d_call: NA
v_call: TRBV7-9
clone_size: NA
j_call: TRBJ1-3
cdr3_aa: CASSLGTAGNTIYF
cdr3_nt: TGTGCCAGCAGCTTAGGGACAGCTGGAAACACCATATATTTT

d_call: NA
v_call: TRBV6-4
clone_size: NA
j_call: TRBJ2-6
cdr3_aa: CASSDMGSGANVLTF
cdr3_nt: TGTGCCAGCAGTGACATGGGCTCTGGGGCCAACGTCCTGACTTTC

d_call: NA
v_call: TRBV4-1
clone_size: NA
j_call: TRBJ1-2
cdr3_aa: CASSHRRWGAKGNYGYTF
cdr3_nt: TGCGCCAGCAGCCACCGCCGATGGGGGGCGAAGGGGAACTATGGCTACACCTTC

d_call: TRBD2
v_call: TRBV6-5
clone_size: NA
j_call: TRBJ2-3
cdr3_aa: CASSRLAGESDTQYF
cdr3_nt: TGTGCCAGCAGTCGACTAGCGGGGGAATCAGATACGCAGTATTTT

d_call: TRBD1
v_call: TRBV6-2/TRBV6-3
clone_size: NA
j_call: TRBJ1-1
cdr3_aa: CASSRQGSAEAFF
cdr3_nt: TGTGCCAGCAGCAGACAGGGGAGTGCTGAAGCTTTCTTT